The 24 T cell receptor beta chains given below trace back to one sample, sequenced in a study of long-term antiretroviral therapy in people with HIV. This was the immunoSEQ v3.0 assay at survey level. Assay used: immunoSEQ multiplex PCR; TCRdb lists only in-frame clones, some missing. This repertoire shows tens of thousands of clones, around 85% found once; its top ten account for 4%. The sequencing used unsorted PBMCs, collected 1.2 years after starting antiretroviral therapy. These receptor sequences come from a woman aged 45-65 years with HIV.

The J gene is TRBJ2-5, the V gene TRBV23-1; D gene uncertain. TRBV23-1 is identified as an open reading frame with a role that is uncertain. The CDR3 loop spans 15 amino acids. With 0 bases removed from V and 4 bases from J, the gap between germline ends came to 12 bases. The CDR3 loop is CASSQSWAVRETQYF. The CDR3 DNA is TGCGCCAGCAGTCAATCTTGGGCGGTCCGAGAGACCCAGTACTTC.

This clone was seen only once. The rearrangement uses TRBV7-9 and TRBJ1-1; 8 bases are a match to TRBD1. The CDR3 covers 15 residues. After removal of 5 bases from V and 3 bases from J, the junction contained 8 bases not matched to a gene. Germline CDR1 and CDR2: SEHNR and FQNEAQ (reference sequence). CDR3 in amino acids: CASSRYRGGDTEAFF. Here the CDR3 DNA reads TGTGCCAGCAGCCGCTACAGGGGGGGGGACACTGAAGCTTTCTTT.

J is TRBJ1-1 and V is TRBV5-6; D is possibly TRBD1 (5 bases). With 2 bases removed from V and 1 base from J, the gap between germline ends came to 6 bases. This CDR3 contains 13 residues. Per the germline V gene, CDR1 is SGHDT and CDR2 is YYEEEE. The CDR3 loop is CASSFGTNTEAFF. CDR3 coding DNA: TGTGCCAGCAGCTTCGGGACGAACACTGAAGCTTTCTTT.

The gene calls are TRBV18 and TRBJ1-2; TRBD1 might be the D (6 bases). Trimming took 3 bases from V and 4 from J, leaving 15 bases between them. CDR1 KGHSH and CDR2 LQKENI come from the germline V gene. The CDR3 consists of 15 residues. The CDR3 DNA sequence: TGTGCCAGCTCACCGAGTTCACAGGGTAGCTATGGCTACACCTTC. Protein sequence: CASSPSSQGSYGYTF.

V usage is TRBV11-2 and J usage is TRBJ1-6; no reliable D call. The V gene lost 3 bases and the J gene lost 6 bases, with 18 bases spanning the gap. Germline lookup yields CDR1 SGHAT and CDR2 FQNNGV. The CDR3 sequence is 17 residues long. CDR3 region: CASSLRIQALTNSPLHF. CDR3 nucleotides: TGTGCCAGCAGCTTGCGTATCCAGGCCCTCACTAATTCACCCCTCCACTTT.

This chain uses TRBV6-5 with TRBJ1-1; possible D gene TRBD1, 5 bases. Trimming cost V 6 bases and J 5 bases, with 16 bases left between them. Germline V lookup: CDR1 MNHEY, CDR2 SVGAGI. The length of the CDR3 is 14 residues. CDR3: CASSTGAQETEAFF. The CDR3 DNA is TGTGCCAGCAGCACAGGTGCCCAAGAGACTGAAGCTTTCTTT.

This sequence joins TRBV30 and TRBJ2-1; TRBD2 agrees at 14 bases. With 4 bases clipped from V and 3 bases from J, the junction kept 8 bases outside the gene matches. The CDR3 runs to 17 residues. Germline V lookup: CDR1 GTSNPN, CDR2 SVGIG (reference sequence). The CDR3 DNA sequence: TGTGCCTGGAAGGGGACTAGCGGGGGAGGTCGCTACAATGAGCAGTTCTTC. Protein product: CAWKGTSGGGRYNEQFF.

The genes are TRBV14 and TRBJ1-1, with D possibly matching TRBD1 (6 bases). The CDR3 covers 15 residues. The germline V gene encodes CDR1 SGHDN and CDR2 FVKESK. The germline V and J ends were trimmed by 4 bases and 5 bases, with 17 bases remaining between them. Here the CDR3 DNA reads TGTGCCAGCAGCCCGTTTTCAGGGGTGCGGACTGAAGCTTTCTTT. Its translation: CASSPFSGVRTEAFF.

This clone has just one count. The chain links TRBV5-1 to TRBJ1-4, with 7 positions matching TRBD1. The J segment lost 0 bases and the V segment lost 0 bases, leaving 8 bases of the junction unmatched. In germline, CDR1 is SGHRS, CDR2 YFSETQ. CDR3 length: 18 residues. The CDR3 here is CASSLGDRGTTTNEKLFF. As DNA, the CDR3 is TGCGCCAGCAGCTTGGGGGACAGAGGAACGACAACTAATGAAAAACTGTTTTTT.

The rearrangement uses TRBV7-9 and TRBJ1-2; 8 positions match TRBD1. CDR3 length equals 14 residues. Per germline, CDR1 SEHNR and CDR2 FQNEAQ (reference sequence). The ends lost 5 bases at V and 8 bases at J; junction bases unmatched: 10. The CDR3 is CASSEASTGDGYTF. CDR3 sequence (DNA): TGTGCCAGCAGCGAGGCTTCGACAGGGGACGGCTACACCTTC.

This clone has only one observation. The chain has TRBV5-1 and TRBJ1-1; D gene ambiguous. The CDR3 is made up of 15 amino acids. Trimming pared 0 bases from V and 0 bases from J, leaving 9 bases between. Per the germline V gene, CDR1 is SGHRS and CDR2 is YFSETQ. The CDR3 nucleotides read TGCGCCAGCAGCTTGGAGACGGGCTTGAACACTGAAGCTTTCTTT. It codes for CASSLETGLNTEAFF.

The rearrangement uses TRBV5-1 and TRBJ1-6; D not resolved. CDR1 and CDR2 (germline): SGHRS, YFSETQ. Trimming shortened V by 5 bases and J by 4 bases, and 19 bases separated the two germline ends. CDR3 length: 17 amino acids. For the CDR3, the DNA is TGCGCCAGCAGAGATGGACGCCCGGAGGTTTATAATTCACCCCTCCACTTT. Its protein is CASRDGRPEVYNSPLHF.

The chain links TRBV7-6 to TRBJ1-5; D remains unclear. The CDR3 is 13 residues long. V gave up 1 base and J gave up 6 bases, with 7 bases separating them. In germline, CDR1 is SGHVS, CDR2 FNYEAQ. The CDR3 spells CASSLERFQPQHF. In nucleotides, the CDR3 is TGTGCCAGCAGCTTAGAGCGATTTCAGCCCCAGCATTTT.

This clone has just a few counts. CDR3 protein: CASSSGSGYTF. The DNA of the CDR3 is TGTGCCAGCAGTTCAGGGTCGGGCTACACCTTC. The chain has TRBV25-1 and TRBJ1-2, with D perhaps TRBD1 (5 bases). The germline V and J ends were trimmed by 5 bases and 8 bases, with 9 bases remaining between them. The CDR3 totals 11 residues. Germline loops: CDR1 MGHDK, CDR2 SYGVNS.

J is TRBJ2-5 and V is TRBV5-1, with TRBD2 matching over 10 bases. CDR1 and CDR2 (germline): SGHRS, YFSETQ. The CDR3 has 16 amino acids. V lost 0 bases, J lost 4 bases, and 6 bases stayed unmatched. The CDR3 coding sequence is TGCGCCAGCAGCTTGGCAAGCGGGGGGGCCAGAGAGACCCAGTACTTC. It is translated as CASSLASGGARETQYF.

The chain couples TRBV19 to TRBJ1-1; tentative D call: TRBD1 (6 bases). The germline CDR1 and CDR2 sequences are LNHDA and SQIVND (reference sequence). Trimming left V 3 bases short and J 7 bases short, with 12 bases between. There are 13 residues in the CDR3. The CDR3 coding sequence is TGTGCCAGTAGTATGGGAAGGGGGGGTGAAGCTTTCTTT. Its translation is CASSMGRGGEAFF.

This clone was seen a handful of times. CDR3 sequence reads: CASSDGGWSTGELFF. CDR3 in DNA: TGTGCCAGCAGTGATGGAGGGTGGTCGACCGGGGAGCTGTTTTTT. This chain connects TRBV2 to TRBJ2-2, with D tentatively TRBD2 (6 bases). CDR1 is SNHLY, CDR2 FYNNEI, per germline. The germline V and J ends were trimmed by 3 bases and 5 bases, with 13 bases remaining between them. This CDR3 has 15 residues.

V and J are TRBV6-5 and TRBJ1-5, with 8 bases fitting TRBD1. CDR3 size: 15 residues. Germline trimming cut 5 bases from V and 3 bases from J; bases unmatched to any gene: 6. The germline V gene encodes CDR1 MNHEY and CDR2 SVGAGI. The CDR3 region is CASSPGQGYNQPQHF. In DNA form, the CDR3 reads TGTGCCAGCAGTCCCGGACAGGGTTACAATCAGCCCCAGCATTTT.

The DNA of the CDR3 is TGTGCCAGCAGGAGGACTGAGGGGGCGGGAGGCTACACCTTC. This codes for CASRRTEGAGGYTF. This chain joins TRBV7-2 and TRBJ1-2; 7 nucleotides align to TRBD1. Germline assignment: CDR1 SGHTA and CDR2 FQGNSA. Losses at the gene ends were 6 bases for V and 8 bases for J; bases not matched to a gene: 12. CDR3 size: 14 residues.

V gene TRBV11-2 combines with J gene TRBJ1-1, with D possibly matching TRBD1 (5 bases). The germline V gene encodes CDR1 SGHAT and CDR2 FQNNGV. The CDR3 has 14 residues. Trimming shortened V by 5 bases and J by 1 base, and 11 bases separated the two germline ends. CDR3 sequence (DNA): TGTGCCAGCAGCGCCGGTGGGGGGAACACTGAAGCTTTCTTT. Protein sequence: CASSAGGGNTEAFF.

The chain has TRBV7-2 and TRBJ2-7, with D uncertain. Trimming pared 5 bases from V and 2 bases from J, leaving 10 bases between. This CDR3 region has 13 residues. CDR1 is SGHTA, CDR2 FQGNSA, per germline. The CDR3 reads CASSRYRPYEQYF. The CDR3 DNA reads as TGTGCCAGCAGCCGTTATCGGCCCTACGAGCAGTACTTC.

CDR3 sequence (DNA): TGTGCCAGCAGTTTACTAGCGTCCCAAGAGACCCAGTACTTC. Translating gives CASSLLASQETQYF. This sequence joins TRBV2 and TRBJ2-5; 7 nucleotides align to TRBD2. J gave up 1 base and V 5 bases, and 4 bases lay outside the gene matches. This CDR3 has 14 amino acids. The V gene's germline CDR1 is SNHLY and CDR2 FYNNEI.

V usage is TRBV2 and J usage is TRBJ1-1; 9 bases match TRBD1. Germline assignment: CDR1 SNHLY and CDR2 FYNNEI. Trimming at V came to 6 bases and at J to 2 bases, leaving 4 bases not matched to a gene. The CDR3 has 14 amino acids. CDR3 residues: CASRRTGVNTEAFF. CDR3 DNA: TGTGCCAGCAGAAGGACAGGGGTAAACACTGAAGCTTTCTTT.

This clone has just one count. This sequence joins TRBV27 and TRBJ2-7, with D perhaps matching TRBD2 (5 bases). Per germline, CDR1 MNHEY and CDR2 SMNVEV (reference sequence). The CDR3 runs to 12 residues. Trimming shortened V by 2 bases and J by 7 bases, and 9 bases separated the two germline ends. This CDR3 is CASSLEGGEQYF. DNA for the CDR3: TGTGCCAGCAGTTTAGAGGGCGGGGAGCAGTACTTC.